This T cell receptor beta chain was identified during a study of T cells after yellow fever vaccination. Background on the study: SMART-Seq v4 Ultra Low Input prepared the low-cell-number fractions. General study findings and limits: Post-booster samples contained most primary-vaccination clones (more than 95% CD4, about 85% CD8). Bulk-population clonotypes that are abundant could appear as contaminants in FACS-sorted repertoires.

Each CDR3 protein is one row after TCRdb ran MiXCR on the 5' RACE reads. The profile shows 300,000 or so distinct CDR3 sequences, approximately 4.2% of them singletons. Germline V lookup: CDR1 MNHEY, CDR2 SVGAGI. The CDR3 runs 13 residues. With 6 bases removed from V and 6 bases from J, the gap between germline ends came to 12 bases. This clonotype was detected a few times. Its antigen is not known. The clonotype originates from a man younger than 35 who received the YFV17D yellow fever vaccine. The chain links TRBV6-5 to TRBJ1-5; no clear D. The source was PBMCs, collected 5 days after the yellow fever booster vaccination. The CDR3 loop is CASSEVPGQPQHF. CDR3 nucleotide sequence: TGTGCCAGCAGCGAGGTCCCCGGTCAGCCCCAGCATTTT.